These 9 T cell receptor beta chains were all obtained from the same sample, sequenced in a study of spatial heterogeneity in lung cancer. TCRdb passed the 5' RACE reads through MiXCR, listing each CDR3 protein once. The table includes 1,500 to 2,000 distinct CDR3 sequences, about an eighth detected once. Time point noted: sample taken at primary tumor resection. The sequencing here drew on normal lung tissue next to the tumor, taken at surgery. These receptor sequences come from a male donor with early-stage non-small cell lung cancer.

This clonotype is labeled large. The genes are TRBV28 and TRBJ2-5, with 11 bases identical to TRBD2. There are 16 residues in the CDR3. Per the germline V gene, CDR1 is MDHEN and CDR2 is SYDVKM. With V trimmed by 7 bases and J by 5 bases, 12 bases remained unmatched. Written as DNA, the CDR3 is TGTGCCAGCAATCCCCCTTCTAGCGGGGGGTTGGAGACCCAGTACTTC. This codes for CASNPPSSGGLETQYF.

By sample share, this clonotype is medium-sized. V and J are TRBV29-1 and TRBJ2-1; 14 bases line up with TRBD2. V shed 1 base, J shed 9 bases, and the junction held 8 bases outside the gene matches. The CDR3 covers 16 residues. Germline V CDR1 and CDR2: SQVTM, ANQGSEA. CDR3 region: CSVEGGTSGSWSEQFF. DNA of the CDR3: TGCAGCGTTGAAGGTGGGACTAGCGGGAGTTGGAGTGAGCAGTTCTTC.

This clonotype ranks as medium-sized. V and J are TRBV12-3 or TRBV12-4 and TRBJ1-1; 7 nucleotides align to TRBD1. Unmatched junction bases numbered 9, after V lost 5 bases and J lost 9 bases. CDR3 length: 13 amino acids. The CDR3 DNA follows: TGTGCCAGCAGTATCAACCAGGGGGGACAAGCTTTCTTT. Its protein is CASSINQGGQAFF.

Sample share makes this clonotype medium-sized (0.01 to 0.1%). The CDR3 spells CASTDRVQETQYF. The CDR3 bases are TGTGCCAGCACCGACAGAGTCCAAGAGACCCAGTACTTC. The chain carries TRBV6-2 or TRBV6-3 and TRBJ2-5; possible D gene TRBD1, 5 bases. The CDR3 has 13 residues. V was clipped by 7 bases and J by 1 base, with 10 bases between them. The germline V gene has CDR1 MNHEY and CDR2 SVGEGT.

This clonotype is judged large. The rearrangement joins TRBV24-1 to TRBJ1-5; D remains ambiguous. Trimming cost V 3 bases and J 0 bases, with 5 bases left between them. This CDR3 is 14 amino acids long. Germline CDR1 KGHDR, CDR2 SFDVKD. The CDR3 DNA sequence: TGTGCCACCAGTGATGTCAATAGCAATCAGCCCCAGCATTTT. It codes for CATSDVNSNQPQHF.

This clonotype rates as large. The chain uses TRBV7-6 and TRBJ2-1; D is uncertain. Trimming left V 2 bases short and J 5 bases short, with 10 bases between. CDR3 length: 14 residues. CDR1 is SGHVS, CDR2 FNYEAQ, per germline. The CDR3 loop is CASSLSTGNNEQFF. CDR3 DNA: TGTGCCAGCAGCTTATCGACTGGAAACAATGAGCAGTTCTTC.

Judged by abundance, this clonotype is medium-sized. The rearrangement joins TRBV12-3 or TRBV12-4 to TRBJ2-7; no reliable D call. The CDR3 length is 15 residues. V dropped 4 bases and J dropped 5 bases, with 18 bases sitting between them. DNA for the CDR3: TGTGCCAGCAGTTCCCCGGGCCGGCCTTGGGACGAGCAGTACTTC. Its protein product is CASSSPGRPWDEQYF.

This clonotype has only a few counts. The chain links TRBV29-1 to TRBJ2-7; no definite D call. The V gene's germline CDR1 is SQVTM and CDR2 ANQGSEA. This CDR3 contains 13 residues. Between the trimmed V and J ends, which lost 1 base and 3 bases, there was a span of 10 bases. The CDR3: CSVEGLGDYEQYF. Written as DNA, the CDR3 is TGCAGCGTTGAAGGCCTAGGAGACTACGAGCAGTACTTC.

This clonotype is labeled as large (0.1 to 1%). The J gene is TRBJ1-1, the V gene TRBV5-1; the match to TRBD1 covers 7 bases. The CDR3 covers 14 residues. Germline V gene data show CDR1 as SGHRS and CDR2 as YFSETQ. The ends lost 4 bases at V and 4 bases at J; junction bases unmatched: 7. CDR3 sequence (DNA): TGCGCCAGCAGCCCCTCGACAGGGCGCACTGAAGCTTTCTTT. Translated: CASSPSTGRTEAFF.